Described below is a single T cell receptor beta chain sequence and its context. The antigen it binds to is not known. No base quality information exists; no much larger clone differs at one position. The sample belongs to a study of radiotherapy plus CTLA-4 blockade in lung cancer (dated by TCRdb to the late 2010s). Context from the whole study: Objective responses occurred in about 19% of enrolled patients, and roughly 30% achieved disease control.

In this study, focal radiation therapy paired with CTLA-4 blockade (ipilimumab) was tested in patients who had chemo-refractory metastatic non-small-cell lung cancer. Broader findings and caveats from the paper: After treatment with radiotherapy and ipilimumab, TCR clones that originated in tumors expanded in peripheral blood. The strongest predictors of response were reported to be early dynamic shifts in blood T cell clones along with a rise in serum interferon-beta following radiation.

To prepare the library, the immunoSEQ multiplex PCR assay was applied. The immuneACCESS repertoire file appears here via TCRdb, limited to in-frame rearrangements. These files lack a portion of the clones; in checked studies, under half of the deficit traces to unresolved V genes, and the cause of the others is not known. Within this sample are under 40,000 clones, with 70% of them counted one time only. Of the sample, 4% is held by the ten largest clones. This receptor was identified in a human donor with non-small cell lung cancer who had stable disease on radiotherapy plus ipilimumab. The material sequenced was peripheral blood, taken from a patient treated with radiotherapy plus ipilimumab.

The DNA sequence is as follows: TGTGCCAGCAGTTTAAGGATTAATGAAAAACTGTTTTTT. It encodes CASSLRINEKLFF. The rearrangement joined TRBV6-5 to TRBJ1-4; confidence is insufficient to name the D gene. CDR1 MNHEY and CDR2 SVGAGI are derived from the germline V gene. The CDR3 runs 13 amino acids, cysteine and phenylalanine included. Only CDR3 DNA remains: 39 bases, in frame from the first base. The germline ends are 7 bases apart after V is trimmed by 4 bases and J by 4 bases.